Reported below is one T cell receptor beta chain. TCRdb's table, derived via immunoSEQ multiplex PCR, lists solely in-frame clones and lacks some. The repertoire holds 45,000 or so clones, with 88% as singletons. The sample comes from a study of blood T cell repertoires in COVID-19. Study background: Sample material is recorded as cDNA or gDNA derived from T cells, B-cell-depleted T cells, or PBMCs.

Between the trimmed V and J ends, which lost 5 bases and 2 bases, there was a span of 16 bases. The length of the CDR3 is 15 residues. Germline V CDR1 and CDR2: SNHLY, FYNNEI. This receptor was identified in a human donor in a cohort sampled during active COVID-19. The sequencing sample was made of peripheral blood. The chain joins TRBV2 to TRBJ2-7, with D perhaps matching TRBD1 (6 bases). The CDR3 reads CASSPSRGRPYEQYF. CDR3 coding DNA: TGTGCCAGCAGTCCCTCCAGGGGCAGGCCCTACGAGCAGTACTTC.